One sample yielded the 25 T cell receptor beta chains listed below, sequenced in a study of blood T cell repertoires in COVID-19. TCRdb's table, derived via immunoSEQ multiplex PCR, lists solely in-frame clones and lacks some. Among 350,000 to 450,000 clones listed, 85% to 90% were seen once. Sample: PBMCs or T cells enriched from blood (not recorded which). Receptors were obtained from a woman between 25 and 40 years old who had recovered from COVID-19.

This chain uses TRBV28 with TRBJ1-5; D possibly corresponds to TRBD1 (6 bases). The germline CDR1 and CDR2 sequences are MDHEN and SYDVKM. The CDR3 contains 15 residues. Trimming cost V 10 bases and J 2 bases, with 18 bases left between them. The CDR3 DNA sequence: TGTGCCACCAATTCCGCGGGGGCCGGCAATCAGCCCCAGCATTTT. This translates into CATNSAGAGNQPQHF.

The chain links TRBV19 to TRBJ2-7, with TRBD1 matching over 9 bases. This CDR3 has 14 residues. J gave up 3 bases and V 6 bases, and 6 bases lay outside the gene matches. The germline CDR1 and CDR2 sequences are LNHDA and SQIVND (reference sequence). CDR3 region: CASSPGDRVYEQYF. The CDR3 DNA follows: TGTGCCAGTAGCCCCGGGGACAGGGTCTACGAGCAGTACTTC.

This chain joins TRBV11-1 and TRBJ2-2, with 7 bases lining up with TRBD1. Trimming removed 5 bases from V and 5 bases from J; junction bases left unmatched: 2. CDR1 is SGHAT and CDR2 is FQDESV in the germline V gene (reference sequence). The CDR3 has 13 amino acids. CDR3 in DNA: TGTGCCAGCAGCACCAGGGGGACCGGGGAGCTGTTTTTT. Its translation: CASSTRGTGELFF.

This CDR3 is CASSPAGAGNQPQHF. Here the CDR3 DNA reads TGTGCCAGCAGCCCTGCAGGGGCAGGGAATCAGCCCCAGCATTTT. The gene calls are TRBV7-9 and TRBJ1-5; a weak D match, TRBD1 (6 bases). The CDR3 consists of 15 residues. V shed 5 bases and J shed 4 bases, with 15 bases lying between them. Per the germline V gene, CDR1 is SEHNR and CDR2 is FQNEAQ (reference sequence).

V usage is TRBV19 and J usage is TRBJ1-2; TRBD1 aligns across 9 bases. Germline lookup yields CDR1 LNHDA and CDR2 SQIVND (reference sequence). CDR3 length: 14 amino acids. V was clipped by 8 bases and J by 7 bases; unmatched bases: 11. The CDR3 sequence is CASGYRDRVSGYTF. As DNA, the CDR3 is TGTGCCAGTGGGTATCGGGACAGGGTCTCTGGCTACACCTTC. Full variable domain (outside the CDR3, taken from reference TRBV19 and TRBJ1-2): DGGITQSPKYLFRKEGQNVTLSCEQNLNHDAMYWYRQDPGQGLRLIYYSQIVNDFQKGDIAEGYSVSREKKESFPLTVTSAQKNPTAFYLCASGYRDRVSGYTFGSGTRLTVV.

This clone was seen only a few times. The chain uses TRBV11-2 and TRBJ2-7; 8 bases fit TRBD2. This CDR3 comprises 15 residues. Germline V gene lookup returns CDR1 SGHAT and CDR2 FQNNGV. J was trimmed by 0 bases and V by 7 bases; bases with no gene match: 8. The CDR3 here is CASKETGGSSYEQYF. The CDR3 bases are TGTGCCAGCAAAGAAACGGGGGGGAGCTCCTACGAGCAGTACTTC.

The CDR3, as DNA: TGCGCCAGCAGCCTATCTATGGGACAGGGGTTCGGCAATGAGCAGTTCTTC. Translating it yields CASSLSMGQGFGNEQFF. The chain employs TRBV5-1 and TRBJ2-1, with 10 nucleotides matching TRBD1. This CDR3 is 17 amino acids long. V shed 4 bases, J shed 6 bases, and the junction held 13 bases outside the gene matches. Germline CDR1 SGHRS, CDR2 YFSETQ.

The gene calls are TRBV5-4 and TRBJ1-6; 7 bases agree with TRBD1. V dropped 0 bases and J dropped 11; count of bases not matched to a gene: 8. The CDR3 sequence is 15 residues long. The V gene's germline CDR1 is SGHNT and CDR2 YYREEE (reference sequence). In DNA, the CDR3 is TGTGCCAGCAGCTTGGCGACAGGGTATGTGACACCCCTCCACTTT. This codes for CASSLATGYVTPLHF.

Note on this clone: The same CDR3 is also encoded by other DNA sequences in this sample. The J gene is TRBJ1-1, the V gene TRBV10-3; D gene unclear. CDR3 length equals 13 residues. Germline-derived CDR1 and CDR2 are ENHRY and SYGVKD. The V end lost 2 bases, the J end lost 2 bases, and 6 bases lay between the germline ends. CDR3 protein: CAISEQANTEAFF. CDR3 nucleotides: TGTGCCATCAGTGAGCAGGCCAACACTGAAGCTTTCTTT.

This clone was seen a handful of times. The rearrangement links TRBV5-1 to TRBJ1-2; D not certain. The germline V gene encodes CDR1 SGHRS and CDR2 YFSETQ. The CDR3 has 13 amino acids. V dropped 4 bases and J dropped 3 bases, with 10 bases sitting between them. The CDR3 nucleotides read TGCGCCAGCAGCCCACCAGTTGACTATGGCTACACCTTC. Translating it yields CASSPPVDYGYTF.

The V gene is TRBV7-8, the J gene TRBJ2-7, with unresolved D. The germline gives CDR1 SGHVS, CDR2 FQNEAQ. V lost 3 bases and J lost 6, with 15 bases in between. The CDR3 extends over 14 amino acids. The CDR3 DNA follows: TGTGCCAGCAGCTTGTTTACAGTCCCTACCGAGCAGTACTTC. Its translation is CASSLFTVPTEQYF. The full variable domain, completed using reference TRBV7-8 and TRBJ2-7, is GAGVSQSPRYKVAKRGQDVALRCDPISGHVSLFWYQQALGQGPEFLTYFQNEAQLDKSGLPSDRFFAERPEGSVSTLKIQRTQQEDSAVYLCASSLFTVPTEQYFGPGTRLTVT.

The gene calls are TRBV5-6 and TRBJ2-7, with 7 nucleotides matching TRBD1. Per germline, CDR1 SGHDT and CDR2 YYEEEE. The CDR3 has 16 residues. J gave up 0 bases and V 0 bases, and 6 bases lay outside the gene matches. In nucleotides, the CDR3 is TGTGCCAGCAGCTTGGAATTGGGGACAGCCTCCTACGAGCAGTACTTC. Protein sequence: CASSLELGTASYEQYF.

The rearrangement joins TRBV5-1 to TRBJ1-4; the D gene is possibly TRBD1 (6 bases). There are 15 residues in the CDR3. Germline-derived CDR1 and CDR2 are SGHRS and YFSETQ. The V gene lost 1 base and the J gene lost 8 bases, with 15 bases spanning the gap. CDR3 sequence (DNA): TGCGCCAGCAGCTTGTGGTCAGGGGTGGGAGAAAAACTGTTTTTT. Its translation: CASSLWSGVGEKLFF. Looking up the rest from reference TRBV5-1 and TRBJ1-4 gives the full variable domain: KAGVTQTPRYLIKTRGQQVTLSCSPISGHRSVSWYQQTPGQGLQFLFEYFSETQRNKGNFPGRFSGRQFSNSRSEMNVSTLELGDSALYLCASSLWSGVGEKLFFGSGTQLSVL.

This clone was observed a single time. The genes are TRBV6-5 and TRBJ2-7; TRBD1 matches 8 bases. This CDR3 comprises 15 residues. Per germline, CDR1 MNHEY and CDR2 SVGAGI. V dropped 6 bases and J dropped 2; count of bases not matched to a gene: 9. CDR3 nucleotide sequence: TGTGCCAGCAGCGCTTACCAGACAGGGGCCTACGAGCAGTACTTC. This sequence encodes CASSAYQTGAYEQYF.

The rearrangement uses TRBV6-2 or TRBV6-3 and TRBJ1-5, with 10 bases fitting TRBD1. Germline-derived CDR1 and CDR2 are MNHEY and SVGEGT. This CDR3 comprises 15 residues. The V gene end was trimmed by 0 bases and the J gene end by 13 bases; junction bases not matched to a gene: 9. The CDR3, as DNA: TGTGCCAGCAGTTACTCGAGGGGACAGGGGTACAATCAGCATTTT. Translation: CASSYSRGQGYNQHF.

The chain employs TRBV27 and TRBJ2-7; 9 bases agree with TRBD1. The V segment lost 6 bases and the J segment 1 base; nucleotides outside the gene matches: 7. CDR3 length: 15 residues. The V gene's germline CDR1 is MNHEY and CDR2 SMNVEV (reference sequence). CDR3 in DNA: TGTGCCAGCAGATCCTCGGGGACAGGGTCCTACGAGCAGTACTTC. Its protein product is CASRSSGTGSYEQYF.

CDR3 in amino acids: CASSDKTDLRYGYTF. The CDR3 coding sequence is TGTGCCAGCAGTGACAAGACAGATCTCCGCTATGGCTACACCTTC. The V and J genes are TRBV6-1 and TRBJ1-2, with a tentative D call TRBD1 (5 bases). Trimming pared 3 bases from V and 4 bases from J, leaving 15 bases between. Looked up from germline, CDR1 is MNHNS and CDR2 is SASEGT. The CDR3 covers 15 residues.

The chain carries TRBV11-2 and TRBJ1-2; D ambiguous. The CDR3 consists of 11 residues. V lost 5 bases to trimming and J lost 1 base, with 2 bases between them. Germline V gives CDR1 SGHAT, CDR2 FQNNGV. CDR3 residues: CASSRNYGYTF. CDR3 DNA: TGTGCCAGCAGCCGTAACTATGGCTACACCTTC.

This chain links TRBV6-5 with TRBJ2-5; a possible D gene is TRBD1 (6 bases). The CDR3 sequence is 13 residues long. V was trimmed by 5 bases and J by 4 bases, leaving 11 bases between them. Germline-derived CDR1 and CDR2 are MNHEY and SVGAGI. In DNA form, the CDR3 reads TGTGCCAGCAGTCGGACAGTTAGAGAGACCCAGTACTTC. Protein: CASSRTVRETQYF.

A word on this clone: The sample carries other DNA sequences with the same CDR3. The chain joins TRBV6-5 to TRBJ1-1; TRBD1 matches at 7 bases. V dropped 5 bases and J dropped 4; count of bases not matched to a gene: 1. Germline loops: CDR1 MNHEY, CDR2 SVGAGI. The length of the CDR3 is 12 residues. CDR3 sequence: CASSRQGTEAFF. As DNA, the CDR3 is TGTGCCAGCAGTCGACAGGGCACTGAAGCTTTCTTT.

The CDR3 region is CASSLLRAAENSPLHF. CDR3 sequence (DNA): TGCGCCAGCAGCTTGCTGCGGGCCGCGGAGAATTCACCCCTCCACTTT. This chain uses TRBV5-1 with TRBJ1-6; no reliable D call. CDR1 is SGHRS, CDR2 YFSETQ, per germline. The CDR3 totals 16 residues. The V and J ends lost 1 base and 7 bases respectively, with 15 bases between them.

The chain uses TRBV6-5 and TRBJ2-7; 8 nucleotides match TRBD1. Trimming cost V 0 bases and J 1 base; bases outside gene matches: 5. CDR1 MNHEY and CDR2 SVGAGI come from the germline V gene. The CDR3 is 16 amino acids. CDR3 loop: CASSYSGQGFSYEQYF. The DNA of the CDR3 is TGTGCCAGCAGTTACTCCGGACAGGGTTTTTCCTACGAGCAGTACTTC.

The chain carries TRBV7-3 and TRBJ2-1; 7 nucleotides agree with TRBD2. With 1 base clipped from V and 0 bases from J, the junction kept 6 bases outside the gene matches. This CDR3 spans 17 amino acids. The germline V gene has CDR1 SGHTA and CDR2 FQGTGA. Here the CDR3 DNA reads TGTGCCAGCAGCTTAAGTTTCGGGGGGACCTCCTACAATGAGCAGTTCTTC. Residues: CASSLSFGGTSYNEQFF.

The CDR3 reads CASSLVGGAYQPQHF. The DNA of the CDR3 is TGTGCCAGCAGCTTAGTAGGGGGCGCGTATCAGCCCCAGCATTTT. The chain couples TRBV7-2 to TRBJ1-5; TRBD1 matches 7 bases. V lost 1 base, J lost 5 bases, and 5 bases stayed unmatched. The CDR3 is made up of 15 amino acids. The germline CDR1 and CDR2 sequences are SGHTA and FQGNSA.

The genes are TRBV2 and TRBJ2-6; TRBD1 might be the D (5 bases). From germline, CDR1 is SNHLY and CDR2 FYNNEI. The V end was cut by 3 bases, the J end by 7 bases, with 7 bases between. This CDR3 has 13 amino acids. CDR3 bases: TGTGCCAGCAGTGATCAGGGTGCCAACGTCCTGACTTTC. Protein product: CASSDQGANVLTF.